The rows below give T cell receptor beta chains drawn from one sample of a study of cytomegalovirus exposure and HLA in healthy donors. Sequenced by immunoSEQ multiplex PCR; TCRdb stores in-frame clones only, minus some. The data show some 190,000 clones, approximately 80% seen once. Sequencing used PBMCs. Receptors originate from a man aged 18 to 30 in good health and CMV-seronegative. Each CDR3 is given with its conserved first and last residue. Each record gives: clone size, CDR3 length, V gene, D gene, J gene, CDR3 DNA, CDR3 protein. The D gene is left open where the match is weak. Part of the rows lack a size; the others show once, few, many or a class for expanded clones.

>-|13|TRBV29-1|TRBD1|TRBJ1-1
TGCAGCGCCGAAAGGGACAGGAGAACTGAAGCTTTCTTT
CSAERDRRTEAFF
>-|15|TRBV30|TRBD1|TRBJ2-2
TGTGCCTGGAGTCCCGGGACAGCTAACACCGGGGAGCTGTTTTTT
CAWSPGTANTGELFF
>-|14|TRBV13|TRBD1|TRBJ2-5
TGTGCCAGCCTCAGGGGGCGGAGGGGAGAGACCCAGTACTTC
CASLRGRRGETQYF
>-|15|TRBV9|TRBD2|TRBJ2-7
TGTGCCAGCAGCGAAACTAGCGGGGGGGCCCGCGAGCAGTACTTC
CASSETSGGAREQYF
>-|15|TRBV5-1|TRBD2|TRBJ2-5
TGCGCCAGCAGCCCCGGGGGGGGGCTGCTCCAGACCCAGTACTTC
CASSPGGGLLQTQYF
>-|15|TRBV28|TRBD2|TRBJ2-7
TGTGCCAGTAGACTAGCGGGGGGGCCCTCAGGCGAGCAGTACTTC
CASRLAGGPSGEQYF
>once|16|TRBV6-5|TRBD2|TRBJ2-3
TGTGCCAGCAGTTACCGCGGGGTAGCGGGTACAGATACGCAGTATTTT
CASSYRGVAGTDTQYF
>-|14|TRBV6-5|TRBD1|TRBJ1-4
TGTGCCAGCAGTGGGGGGACAGGGTTGGAAAAACTGTTTTTT
CASSGGTGLEKLFF
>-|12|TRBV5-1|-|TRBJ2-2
TGCGCCAGCAGCCTCGGGGGCGGGGAGCTGTTTTTT
CASSLGGGELFF
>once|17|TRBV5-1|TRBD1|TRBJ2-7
TGCGCCAGCAGCATCACTACGGGACAGGGGAACCCCTACGAGCAGTACTTC
CASSITTGQGNPYEQYF
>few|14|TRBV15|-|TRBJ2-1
TGTGCCACCAGCCGAAACAGGGAATCCAATGAGCAGTTCTTC
CATSRNRESNEQFF
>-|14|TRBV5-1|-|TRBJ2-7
TGCGCCAGCAGCTTGGAAGGCAGGGCCAACGAGCAGTACTTC
CASSLEGRANEQYF
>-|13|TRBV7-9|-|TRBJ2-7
TGTGCCAGCAGCCGCGGGCCCGGGGGCGAGCAGTACTTC
CASSRGPGGEQYF
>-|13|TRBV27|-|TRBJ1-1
TGTGCCAGCGGATACAGGGAGAACACTGAAGCTTTCTTT
CASGYRENTEAFF
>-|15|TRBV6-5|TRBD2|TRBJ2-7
TGTGCCAGCAGTTACGGGGGGACTAGAGGGTACGAGCAGTACTTC
CASSYGGTRGYEQYF
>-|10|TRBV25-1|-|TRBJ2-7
TGTGCCAGCAGTGAACGCGAGCAGTACTTC
CASSEREQYF
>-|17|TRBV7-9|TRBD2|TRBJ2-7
TGTGCCAGCAGCTTATACGTACTAGCGGGCACCTCCTACGAGCAGTACTTC
CASSLYVLAGTSYEQYF
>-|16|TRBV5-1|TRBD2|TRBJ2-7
TGCGCCAGCAGCGGGCCTAAGGGAGCGGGGATTTACGAGCAGTACTTC
CASSGPKGAGIYEQYF
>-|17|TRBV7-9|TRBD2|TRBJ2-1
TGTGCCAGCAGCCTGGGAGGGCTAGCGGGGATTTACAATGAGCAGTTCTTC
CASSLGGLAGIYNEQFF
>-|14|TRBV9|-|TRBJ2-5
TGTGCCAGCAGCGTAGGGCCATCCCAAGAGACCCAGTACTTC
CASSVGPSQETQYF
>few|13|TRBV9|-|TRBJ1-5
TGTGCCAGAGCCAGGGAGGGCAATCAGCCCCAGCATTTT
CARAREGNQPQHF
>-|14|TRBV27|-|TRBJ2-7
TGTGCCAGCAGTCCGGGACGGACTACATACGAGCAGTACTTC
CASSPGRTTYEQYF
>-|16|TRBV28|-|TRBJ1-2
TGTGCCAGCAGTTCGATCCCCGGACTGCCCCTAAACGGCTACACCTTC
CASSSIPGLPLNGYTF
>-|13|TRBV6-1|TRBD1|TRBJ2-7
TGTGCCAGCGCAGGGACAGTAGGGTACGAGCAGTACTTC
CASAGTVGYEQYF
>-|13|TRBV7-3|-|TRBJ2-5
TGTGCCAGCAGCCCTAGCGTTCAAGAGACCCAGTACTTC
CASSPSVQETQYF
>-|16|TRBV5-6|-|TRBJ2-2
TGTGCCAGCAGCACAAGACAGGTCTTGGGCACCGGGGAGCTGTTTTTT
CASSTRQVLGTGELFF
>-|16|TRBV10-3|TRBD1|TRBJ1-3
TGTGCCATCAGTGGCCCCGGGACAGGGCTTGGAAACACCATATATTTT
CAISGPGTGLGNTIYF
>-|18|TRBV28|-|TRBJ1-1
TGTGCCAGCAGTTTATTGATTTTGACAGGACCCAACGCCGCTGAAGCTTTCTTT
CASSLLILTGPNAAEAFF
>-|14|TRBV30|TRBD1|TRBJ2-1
TGTGCCTGGACCCCGGGACAGGGGAACCATGAGCAGTTCTTC
CAWTPGQGNHEQFF
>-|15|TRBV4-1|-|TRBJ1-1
TGCGCCAGCAGCCAAATTCCGACAGGCCTAACTGTGGCTTTCTTT
CASSQIPTGLTVAFF
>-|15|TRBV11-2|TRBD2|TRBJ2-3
TGTGCCAGCAGCTTAGACGCGGGAGGGATTTATACGCAGTATTTT
CASSLDAGGIYTQYF
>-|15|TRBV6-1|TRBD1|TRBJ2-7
TGTGCCAGCAGTGACGGGGACAGGGAGACCTACGAGCAGTACTTC
CASSDGDRETYEQYF
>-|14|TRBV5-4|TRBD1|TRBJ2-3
TGTGCCAGCAGTCAAGACAGGGGGACAGATACGCAGTATTTT
CASSQDRGTDTQYF
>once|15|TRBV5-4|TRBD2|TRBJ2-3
TGTGCCAGCAGCTTGAGCGGGGGGGCAGCAGATACGCAGTATTTT
CASSLSGGAADTQYF
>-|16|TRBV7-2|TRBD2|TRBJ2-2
TGTGCCAGCAGCTTTAGACTAGCGGGAGCGGCCGGGGAGCTGTTTTTT
CASSFRLAGAAGELFF
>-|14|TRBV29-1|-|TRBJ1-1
TGCAGCGTTTCCCCCCGGTTGGGGGGCACTGAAGCTTTCTTT
CSVSPRLGGTEAFF
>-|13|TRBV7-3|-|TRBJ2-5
TGTGCCAGCAGCTTATCCATCCAAGAGACCCAGTACTTC
CASSLSIQETQYF
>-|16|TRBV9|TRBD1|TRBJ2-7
TGTGCCAGCAGCACACAGCCGGGACAGGGAACCTACGAGCAGTACTTC
CASSTQPGQGTYEQYF
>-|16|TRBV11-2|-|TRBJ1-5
TGTGCCAGCAGCGACTCGACAGTCTATGGCAATCAGCCCCAGCATTTT
CASSDSTVYGNQPQHF
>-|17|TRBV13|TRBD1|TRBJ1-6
TGTGCCAGCAGCTCCGGACAGGGAGGTTCCTATAATTCACCCCTCCACTTT
CASSSGQGGSYNSPLHF
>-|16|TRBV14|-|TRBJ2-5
TGTGCCAGCAGCCAAACCCAGCCGGGATTAGGAGAGACCCAGTACTTC
CASSQTQPGLGETQYF
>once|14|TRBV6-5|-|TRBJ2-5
TGTGCCAGCGGCATCGGAGGGCCGAGAGAGACCCAGTACTTC
CASGIGGPRETQYF
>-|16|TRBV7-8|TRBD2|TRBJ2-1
TGTGCCAGCAGCTTACGGCGGGGGGGCTCCTACAATGAGCAGTTCTTC
CASSLRRGGSYNEQFF
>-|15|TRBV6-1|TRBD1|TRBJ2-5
TGTGCCAGCAGTGGAACGGCAGGGGGCTGGGAGACCCAGTACTTC
CASSGTAGGWETQYF
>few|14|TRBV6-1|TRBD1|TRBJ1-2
TGTGCCAGCAGTGAACTGGGACAGGGGTGCCGCTACACCTTC
CASSELGQGCRYTF
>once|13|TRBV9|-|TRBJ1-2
TGTGCCAGCAGCGTAGAGGGACTTTATGGCTACACCTTC
CASSVEGLYGYTF
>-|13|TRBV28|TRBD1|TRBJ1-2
TGTGCCAGCAGTCGGGCAGGGGGGTATGGCTACACCTTC
CASSRAGGYGYTF
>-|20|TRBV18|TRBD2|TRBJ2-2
TGTGCCAGCTCACGTGTGGCACTAGCGGGAGTTCGGGCGAACACCGGGGAGCTGTTTTTT
CASSRVALAGVRANTGELFF
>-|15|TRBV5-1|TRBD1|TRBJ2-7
TGCGCCAGCAGCTTGGCCGGCAGGGGGCTTGACGAGCAGTACTTC
CASSLAGRGLDEQYF
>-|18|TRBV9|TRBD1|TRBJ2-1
TGTGCCAGCAGCGTAGACCCCACCGGGACAGGGGTGCTCAATGAGCAGTTCTTC
CASSVDPTGTGVLNEQFF
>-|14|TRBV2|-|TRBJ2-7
TGTGCCAGCACTCGGGGGGCGAGCTCCTACGAGCAGTACTTC
CASTRGASSYEQYF